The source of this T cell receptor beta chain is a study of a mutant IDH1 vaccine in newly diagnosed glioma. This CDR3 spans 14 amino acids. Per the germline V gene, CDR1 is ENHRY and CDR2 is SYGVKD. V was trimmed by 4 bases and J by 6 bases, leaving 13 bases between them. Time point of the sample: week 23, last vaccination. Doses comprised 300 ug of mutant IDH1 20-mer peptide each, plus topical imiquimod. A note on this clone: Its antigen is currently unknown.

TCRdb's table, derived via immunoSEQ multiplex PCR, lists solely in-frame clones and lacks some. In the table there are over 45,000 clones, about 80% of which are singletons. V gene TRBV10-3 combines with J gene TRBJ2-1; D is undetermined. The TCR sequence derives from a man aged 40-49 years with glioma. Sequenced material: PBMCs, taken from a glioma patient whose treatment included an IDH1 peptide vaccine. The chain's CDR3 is CAISAAALPNEQFF. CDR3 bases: TGTGCCATCAGTGCGGCGGCACTGCCCAATGAGCAGTTCTTC.